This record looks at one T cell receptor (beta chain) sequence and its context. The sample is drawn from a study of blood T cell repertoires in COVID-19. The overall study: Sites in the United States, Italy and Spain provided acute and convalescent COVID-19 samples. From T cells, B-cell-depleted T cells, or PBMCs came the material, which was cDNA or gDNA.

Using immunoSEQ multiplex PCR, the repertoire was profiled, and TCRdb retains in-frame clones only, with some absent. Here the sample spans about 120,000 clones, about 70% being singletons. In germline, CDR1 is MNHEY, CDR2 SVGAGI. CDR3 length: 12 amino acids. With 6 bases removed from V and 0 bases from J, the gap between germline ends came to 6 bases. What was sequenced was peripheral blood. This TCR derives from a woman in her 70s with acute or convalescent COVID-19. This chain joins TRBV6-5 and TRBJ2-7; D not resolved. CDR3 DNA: TGTGCCAGCAGCCGCTACTCCTACGAGCAGTACTTC. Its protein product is CASSRYSYEQYF.